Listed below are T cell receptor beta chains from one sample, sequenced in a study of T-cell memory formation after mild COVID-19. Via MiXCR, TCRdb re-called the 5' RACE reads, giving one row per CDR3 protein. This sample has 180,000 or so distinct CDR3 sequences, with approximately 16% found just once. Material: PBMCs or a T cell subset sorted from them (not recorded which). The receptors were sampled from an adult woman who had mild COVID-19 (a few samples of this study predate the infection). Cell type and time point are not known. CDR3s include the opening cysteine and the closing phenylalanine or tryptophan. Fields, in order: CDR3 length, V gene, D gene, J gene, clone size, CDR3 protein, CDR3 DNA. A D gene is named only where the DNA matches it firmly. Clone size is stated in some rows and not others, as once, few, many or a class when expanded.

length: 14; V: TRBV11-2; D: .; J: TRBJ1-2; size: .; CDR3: CASSLVDWRDGYTF; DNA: TGTGCCAGCAGCTTAGTGGACTGGCGTGATGGCTACACCTTC
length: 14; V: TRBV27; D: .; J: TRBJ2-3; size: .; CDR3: CASSLRRGSDTQYF; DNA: TGTGCCAGCAGTTTACGGCGGGGATCAGATACGCAGTATTTT
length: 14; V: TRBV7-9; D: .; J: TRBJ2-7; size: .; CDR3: CASSLRGFSYEQYF; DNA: TGTGCCAGCAGCTTAAGAGGGTTTTCCTACGAGCAGTACTTC
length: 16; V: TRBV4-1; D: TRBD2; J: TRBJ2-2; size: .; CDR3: CASSPQSGGAPGELFF; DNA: TGCGCCAGCAGCCCCCAGAGCGGGGGGGCCCCCGGGGAGCTGTTTTTT
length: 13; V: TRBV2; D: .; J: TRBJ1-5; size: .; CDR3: CASSAQGGQPQHF; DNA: TGTGCCAGCAGTGCGCAGGGAGGCCAGCCCCAGCATTTT
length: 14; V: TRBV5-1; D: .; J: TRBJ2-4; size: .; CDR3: CASGDGTTANIQYF; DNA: TGCGCCAGCGGGGACGGGACAACTGCAAACATTCAGTACTTC
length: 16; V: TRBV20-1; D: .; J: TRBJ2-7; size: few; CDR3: CSARDRLLSSSYEQYF; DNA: TGCAGTGCTAGAGATAGGTTACTGTCAAGCTCCTACGAGCAGTACTTC
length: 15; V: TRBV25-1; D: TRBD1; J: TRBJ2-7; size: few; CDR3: CASSDQRQGKYEQYF; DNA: TGTGCCAGCAGTGATCAAAGACAGGGTAAATACGAGCAGTACTTC
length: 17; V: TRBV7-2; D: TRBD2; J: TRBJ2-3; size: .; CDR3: CASSLRPSGGGSDTQYF; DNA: TGTGCCAGCAGCTTACGTCCTAGCGGGGGTGGCTCGGATACGCAGTATTTT
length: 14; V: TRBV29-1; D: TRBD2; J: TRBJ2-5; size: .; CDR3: CSVGTSGGVETQYF; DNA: TGCAGCGTGGGGACTAGCGGGGGAGTAGAGACCCAGTACTTC
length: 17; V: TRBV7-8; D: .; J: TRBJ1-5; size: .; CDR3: CASSSLGGLNSNQPQHF; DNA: TGTGCCAGCAGCTCCTTAGGGGGACTCAATAGCAATCAGCCCCAGCATTTT
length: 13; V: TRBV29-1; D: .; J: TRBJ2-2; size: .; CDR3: CSVEPRRTGELFF; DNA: TGCAGCGTTGAACCCAGGCGCACCGGGGAGCTGTTTTTT
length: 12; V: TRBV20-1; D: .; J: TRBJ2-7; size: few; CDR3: CSASGQGDEQYF; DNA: TGCAGTGCTAGTGGGCAGGGTGACGAGCAGTACTTC
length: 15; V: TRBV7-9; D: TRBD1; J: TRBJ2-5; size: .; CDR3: CASSRGTGSQETQYF; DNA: TGTGCCAGCAGCCGAGGGACAGGATCTCAAGAGACCCAGTACTTC
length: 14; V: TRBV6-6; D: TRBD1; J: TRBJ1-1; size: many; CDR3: CASSGQGANTEAFF; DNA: TGTGCCAGCAGTGGACAGGGTGCGAACACTGAAGCTTTCTTT